The 21 T cell receptor beta chains in this list originate from one sample, sequenced in a study of cytomegalovirus exposure and HLA in healthy donors. Profiled with immunoSEQ multiplex PCR; TCRdb holds only in-frame clones, not every one. The table shows fewer than 300,000 clones, with 70% to 90% occurring only once. Sequencing was carried out using PBMCs. These receptors all come from a woman aged 18 to 35 in good health and CMV-seronegative.

The chain is built from TRBV19 and TRBJ2-3; D uncertain. The CDR3 has 13 residues. The V end was cut by 2 bases, the J end by 6 bases, with 9 bases between. CDR1 and CDR2 from the germline V gene are LNHDA and SQIVND (reference sequence). In DNA form, the CDR3 reads TGTGCCAGTAGTATAAACTCGTTGGATACGCAGTATTTT. This codes for CASSINSLDTQYF.

The chain employs TRBV7-9 and TRBJ1-6, with D uncertain. Germline V gives CDR1 SEHNR, CDR2 FQNEAQ (reference sequence). V shed 1 base and J shed 7 bases, with 8 bases lying between them. This CDR3 contains 14 residues. CDR3 coding DNA: TGTGCCAGCAGCTTAGTCGACTCGAATTCACCCCTCCACTTT. Encoded protein: CASSLVDSNSPLHF.

Only one count was recorded for this clone. This chain links TRBV6-5 with TRBJ2-7; TRBD2 agrees at 7 bases. The ends lost 10 bases at V and 0 bases at J; junction bases unmatched: 9. The CDR3 runs to 14 residues. Germline V gives CDR1 MNHEY, CDR2 SVGAGI. CDR3 sequence (DNA): TGTGCCACCCGGCGAGCGGGAAGCTCCTACGAGCAGTACTTC. It translates to CATRRAGSSYEQYF.

J is TRBJ1-1 and V is TRBV21-1. TRBV21-1 is a pseudogene segment. CDR3 length: 17 residues. CDR3 protein: CASSPSGGGEGNTEAFF. The CDR3 DNA reads TGTGCCAGCAGCCCTTCTGGGGGGGGAGAAGGGAACACTGAAGCTTTCTTT.

The chain couples TRBV4-1 to TRBJ1-4, with 8 bases identical to TRBD1. V dropped 0 bases and J dropped 4; count of bases not matched to a gene: 4. Germline V gene sequence: CDR1 MGHRA, CDR2 YSYEKL. This CDR3 is 16 amino acids long. The CDR3 DNA reads TGCGCCAGCAGCCAAGATCGTGGGACAGGTAATGAAAAACTGTTTTTT. Amino acid sequence: CASSQDRGTGNEKLFF.

This clone occurred once. V usage is TRBV7-2 and J usage is TRBJ2-7, with 11 bases fitting TRBD2. This CDR3 spans 16 amino acids. Germline assignment: CDR1 SGHTA and CDR2 FQGNSA. Trimming removed 5 bases from V and 6 bases from J; junction bases left unmatched: 12. The CDR3 nucleotides are TGTGCCAGCAGCGCCCTCGCAACTAGCGGGAGTATCGAGCAGTACTTC. Protein product: CASSALATSGSIEQYF.

The V gene is TRBV6-5, the J gene TRBJ2-7; the match to TRBD1 covers 7 bases. The CDR3 consists of 15 residues. CDR1 is MNHEY and CDR2 is SVGAGI in the germline V gene. After removal of 6 bases from V and 2 bases from J, the junction contained 10 bases not matched to a gene. DNA of the CDR3: TGTGCCAGCAGCCGCACAGGGGCGGAACCCTACGAGCAGTACTTC. As protein: CASSRTGAEPYEQYF.

This clone was detected once. V and J are TRBV9 and TRBJ2-3; 11 nucleotides line up with TRBD1. The CDR3 covers 17 residues. V shed 3 bases, J shed 7 bases, and the junction held 13 bases outside the gene matches. The germline V gene has CDR1 SGDLS and CDR2 YYNGEE. The DNA for the CDR3 is TGTGCCAGCAGCGCCCCTTCGGGGGACAGGGGGGGAAATACGCAGTATTTT. This translates into CASSAPSGDRGGNTQYF.

V gene TRBV2 combines with J gene TRBJ2-7; D call uncertain. V shed 3 bases and J shed 6 bases, with 15 bases lying between them. From germline, CDR1 is SNHLY and CDR2 FYNNEI. The CDR3 runs 14 residues. CDR3 nucleotide sequence: TGTGCCAGCAGTGATACCTCGGCTAGAAGCGAGCAGTACTTC. It yields the protein CASSDTSARSEQYF.

This clone was seen a single time. The chain employs TRBV28 and TRBJ1-6; D gene unclear. The CDR3 runs 17 residues. Germline V gene data show CDR1 as MDHEN and CDR2 as SYDVKM. The germline V and J ends were trimmed by 5 bases and 0 bases, with 14 bases remaining between them. CDR3 in amino acids: CASSPSGPSSYNSPLHF. CDR3 nucleotides: TGTGCCAGCAGTCCTTCTGGCCCTAGCTCCTATAATTCACCCCTCCACTTT.

The V gene is TRBV5-1, the J gene TRBJ1-4; a weak D match, TRBD1 (6 bases). This CDR3 contains 16 residues. The germline gives CDR1 SGHRS, CDR2 YFSETQ. With 4 bases removed from V and 3 bases from J, the gap between germline ends came to 16 bases. The CDR3 DNA follows: TGCGCCAGCAGCCCGGAGGGGGGGGCTTCTAATGAAAAACTGTTTTTT. Its translation: CASSPEGGASNEKLFF.

J is TRBJ2-5 and V is TRBV18; 7 bases agree with TRBD1. The germline V gene has CDR1 KGHSH and CDR2 LQKENI. The CDR3 loop spans 13 amino acids. J lost 4 bases, V lost 3 bases, and 2 bases had no gene match. CDR3: CASSPTGRETQYF. In nucleotides, the CDR3 is TGTGCCAGCTCACCGACAGGGCGAGAGACCCAGTACTTC. The full variable domain, in which reference TRBV18 and TRBJ2-5 provide the parts outside the CDR3, is NAGVMQNPRHLVRRRGQEARLRCSPMKGHSHVYWYRQLPEEGLKFMVYLQKENIIDESGMPKERFSAEFPKEGPSILRIQQVVRGDSAAYFCASSPTGRETQYFGPGTRLLVL.

This chain joins TRBV19 and TRBJ1-2, with D tentatively TRBD1 (5 bases). V was clipped by 5 bases and J by 4 bases, with 14 bases between them. Germline assignment: CDR1 LNHDA and CDR2 SQIVND (reference sequence). This CDR3 region has 14 residues. CDR3 in amino acids: CASSQGSGVYGYTF. CDR3 coding DNA: TGTGCCAGTAGTCAAGGGTCGGGGGTCTATGGCTACACCTTC.

The J gene is TRBJ2-7, the V gene TRBV18; 9 nucleotides agree with TRBD1. Germline CDR1 reads KGHSH; CDR2 reads LQKENI. The V segment lost 5 bases and the J segment 3 bases; nucleotides outside the gene matches: 8. The CDR3 contains 15 residues. The CDR3 DNA reads as TGTGCCAGCTCAGCTGGGACAGGGAAAAACTACGAGCAGTACTTC. It translates to CASSAGTGKNYEQYF.

V is TRBV15 and J is TRBJ2-2, with D possibly TRBD1 on 6 matching bases. The length of the CDR3 is 13 residues. Germline V gene data show CDR1 as LNHNV and CDR2 as YYDKDF (reference sequence). Trimming stripped 4 bases from V and 7 bases from J, with 10 bases between. The CDR3 bases are TGTGCCACCAGCACCCAGGGGAACGGGGAGCTGTTTTTT. Amino acids: CATSTQGNGELFF.

V usage is TRBV5-1 and J usage is TRBJ1-3, with TRBD1 identical over 7 bases. The CDR3 contains 19 residues. The germline V gene encodes CDR1 SGHRS and CDR2 YFSETQ. The V segment lost 4 bases and the J segment 8 bases; nucleotides outside the gene matches: 24. CDR3 protein: CASSLDPSGTAPGADTIYF. CDR3 bases: TGCGCCAGCAGCCTGGATCCATCCGGGACAGCTCCCGGGGCGGACACCATATATTTT.

A word on this clone: One end of the junction varies from germline; a read error may be responsible. The chain joins TRBV27 to TRBJ1-2, with 8 bases identical to TRBD1. The CDR3 has 14 residues. CDR1 and CDR2 (germline): MNHEY, SMNVEV (reference sequence). Here the CDR3 DNA reads TGTGCCAGCGGTTTACAGGGGGGACCTTATGGCTACACCTTC. Its protein is CASGLQGGPYGYTF.

This chain connects TRBV28 to TRBJ2-7; 13 positions agree with TRBD2. The CDR3 totals 16 residues. In germline, CDR1 is MDHEN, CDR2 SYDVKM. V lost 4 bases, J lost 1 base, and 4 bases stayed unmatched. DNA of the CDR3: TGTGCCAGCAGTTGGACTAGCGGGAGTGTGTCCTACGAGCAGTACTTC. Its protein is CASSWTSGSVSYEQYF. The whole variable domain, remainder taken from reference TRBV28 and TRBJ2-7, is DVKVTQSSRYLVKRTGEKVFLECVQDMDHENMFWYRQDPGLGLRLIYFSYDVKMKEKGDIPEGYSVSREKKERFSLILESASTNQTSMYLCASSWTSGSVSYEQYFGPGTRLTVT.

The rearrangement uses TRBV28 and TRBJ1-5; TRBD1 might be the D (5 bases). The CDR3 length is 14 residues. Germline V gene data show CDR1 as MDHEN and CDR2 as SYDVKM. Trimming stripped 6 bases from V and 5 bases from J, with 14 bases between. The CDR3 coding sequence is TGTGCCAGCAGAGCGACGGGGGTTCATCAGCCCCAGCATTTT. Protein: CASRATGVHQPQHF. Drawing the rest from reference TRBV28 and TRBJ1-5, the complete variable domain is DVKVTQSSRYLVKRTGEKVFLECVQDMDHENMFWYRQDPGLGLRLIYFSYDVKMKEKGDIPEGYSVSREKKERFSLILESASTNQTSMYLCASRATGVHQPQHFGDGTRLSIL.

This chain links TRBV27 with TRBJ1-1, with D maybe TRBD1 (6 bases). There are 15 residues in the CDR3. Germline V gives CDR1 MNHEY, CDR2 SMNVEV (reference sequence). Trimming left V 6 bases short and J 0 bases short, with 14 bases between. CDR3 sequence reads: CASSLLDSMNTEAFF. CDR3 bases: TGTGCCAGCAGCTTGCTGGACAGCATGAACACTGAAGCTTTCTTT.

This chain links TRBV28 with TRBJ1-5; D is perhaps TRBD1 (6 bases). Trimming stripped 3 bases from V and 2 bases from J, with 11 bases between. Per germline, CDR1 MDHEN and CDR2 SYDVKM. There are 15 residues in the CDR3. CDR3 protein: CASSFQGRGNQPQHF. Written as DNA, the CDR3 is TGTGCCAGCAGTTTCCAGGGGAGGGGCAATCAGCCCCAGCATTTT.